This T cell receptor (beta chain) was identified in a study of CD8+ T cells in alopecia areata. Study observations and caveats: Normal skin's resident alphabeta T cells are also sequenced in scalp samples. Scalp clonality and expanded CD8+ clones among the top 100 fell significantly with tofacitinib. Compared with normal scalp, lesional scalp had higher clonality and more expanded CD8+ clones.

J was trimmed by 6 bases and V by 6 bases; bases with no gene match: 10. There are 14 residues in the CDR3. Germline lookup yields CDR1 MNHNS and CDR2 SASEGT. This clone was seen a handful of times. Its specificity is not known. As to treatment: oral pan-JAK inhibitor, 5-10 mg twice daily. Alopecia areata patients provided lesional scalp punch biopsies and peripheral blood, both collected for the study. RNA extraction and reverse transcription yielded cDNA as sequencing template. Data came from immunoSEQ multiplex PCR; TCRdb stores just in-frame clones and leaves some out. The table includes 120,000 or so clones, about 59% detected once.

The sample here was CD4+ T cells sorted from blood, taken at week 4, from a patient treated with tofacitinib. The clonotype was recovered from a human donor with alopecia areata. The rearrangement uses TRBV6-1 and TRBJ2-5; TRBD1 matches 7 bases. CDR3 DNA: TGTGCCAGCAGGGATCAGACAGGGAAACAGACCCAGTACTTC. It specifies CASRDQTGKQTQYF.